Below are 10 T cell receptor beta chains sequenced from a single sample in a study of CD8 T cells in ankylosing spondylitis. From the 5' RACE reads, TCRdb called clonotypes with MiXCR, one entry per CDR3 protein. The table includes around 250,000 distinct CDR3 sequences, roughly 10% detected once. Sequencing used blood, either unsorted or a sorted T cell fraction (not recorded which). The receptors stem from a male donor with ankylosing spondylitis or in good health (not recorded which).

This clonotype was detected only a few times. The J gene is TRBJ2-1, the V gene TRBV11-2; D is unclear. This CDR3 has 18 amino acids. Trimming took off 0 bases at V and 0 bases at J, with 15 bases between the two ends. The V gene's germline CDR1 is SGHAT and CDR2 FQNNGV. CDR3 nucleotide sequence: TGTGCCAGCAGCTTAGACCTCTATGAAGATAGCTCCTACAATGAGCAGTTCTTC. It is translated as CASSLDLYEDSSYNEQFF.

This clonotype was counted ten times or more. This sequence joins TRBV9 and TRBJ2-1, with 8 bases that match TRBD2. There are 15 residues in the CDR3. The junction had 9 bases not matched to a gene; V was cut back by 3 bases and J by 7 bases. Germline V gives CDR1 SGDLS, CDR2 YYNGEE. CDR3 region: CASSEGQRGLNEQFF. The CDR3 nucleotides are TGTGCCAGCAGCGAGGGCCAGCGGGGGCTTAATGAGCAGTTCTTC.

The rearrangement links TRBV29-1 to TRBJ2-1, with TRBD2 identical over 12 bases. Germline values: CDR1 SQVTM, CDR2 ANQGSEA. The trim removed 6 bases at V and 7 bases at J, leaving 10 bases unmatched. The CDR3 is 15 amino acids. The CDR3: CSVITLAGGPNEQFF. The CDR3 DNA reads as TGCAGCGTCATCACCCTAGCGGGAGGGCCGAATGAGCAGTTCTTC.

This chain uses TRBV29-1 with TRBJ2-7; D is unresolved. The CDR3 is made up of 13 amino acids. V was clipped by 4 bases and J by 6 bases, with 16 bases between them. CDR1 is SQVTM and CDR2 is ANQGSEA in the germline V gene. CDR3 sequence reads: CSVGVGPPSEQYF. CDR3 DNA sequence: TGCAGCGTTGGGGTAGGTCCACCTTCCGAGCAGTACTTC.

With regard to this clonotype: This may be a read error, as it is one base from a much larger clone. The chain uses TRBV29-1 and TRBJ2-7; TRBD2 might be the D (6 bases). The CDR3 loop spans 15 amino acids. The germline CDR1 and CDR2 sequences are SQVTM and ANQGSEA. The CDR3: CNVAAGGKMVYEQYF. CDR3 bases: TGCAACGTTGCGGCTGGGGGGAAGATGGTCTACGAGCAGTACTTC.

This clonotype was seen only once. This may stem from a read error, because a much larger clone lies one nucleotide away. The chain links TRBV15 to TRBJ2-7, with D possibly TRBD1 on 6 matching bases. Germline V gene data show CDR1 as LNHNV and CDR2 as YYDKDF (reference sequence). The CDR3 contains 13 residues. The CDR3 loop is CATNRDQGFEQYF. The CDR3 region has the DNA TGTGCCACCAACAGAGATCAGGGGTTCGAGCAGTACTTC.

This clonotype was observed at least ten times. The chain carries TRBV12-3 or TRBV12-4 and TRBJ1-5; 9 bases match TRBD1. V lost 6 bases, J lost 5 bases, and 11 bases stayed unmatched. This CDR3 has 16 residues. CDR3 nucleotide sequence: TGTGCCAGCAGCCCGACGGGACAGGGAGGGTATCAGCCCCAGCATTTT. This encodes CASSPTGQGGYQPQHF.

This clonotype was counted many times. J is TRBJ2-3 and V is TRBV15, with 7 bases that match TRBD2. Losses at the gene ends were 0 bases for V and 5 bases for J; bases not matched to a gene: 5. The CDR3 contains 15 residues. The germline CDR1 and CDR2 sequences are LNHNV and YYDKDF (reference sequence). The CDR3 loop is CATSREAGVRDTQYF. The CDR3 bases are TGTGCCACCAGCAGAGAGGCGGGAGTGAGAGATACGCAGTATTTT.

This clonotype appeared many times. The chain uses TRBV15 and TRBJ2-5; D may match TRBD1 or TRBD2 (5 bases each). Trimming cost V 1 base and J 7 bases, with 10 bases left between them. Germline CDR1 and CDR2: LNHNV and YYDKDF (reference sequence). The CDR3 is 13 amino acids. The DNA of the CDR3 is TGTGCCACCAGCAGAGGGGGACCCGCGACCCAGTACTTC. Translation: CATSRGGPATQYF.

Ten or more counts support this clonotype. The CDR3 reads CASSPPPRDEQFF. CDR3 nucleotides: TGCGCCAGCAGCCCCCCCCCCCGGGATGAGCAGTTCTTC. This sequence joins TRBV5-1 and TRBJ2-1; D is undetermined. This CDR3 has 13 amino acids. Germline V gene sequence: CDR1 SGHRS, CDR2 YFSETQ. V lost 4 bases, J lost 8 bases, and 13 bases lay in between.